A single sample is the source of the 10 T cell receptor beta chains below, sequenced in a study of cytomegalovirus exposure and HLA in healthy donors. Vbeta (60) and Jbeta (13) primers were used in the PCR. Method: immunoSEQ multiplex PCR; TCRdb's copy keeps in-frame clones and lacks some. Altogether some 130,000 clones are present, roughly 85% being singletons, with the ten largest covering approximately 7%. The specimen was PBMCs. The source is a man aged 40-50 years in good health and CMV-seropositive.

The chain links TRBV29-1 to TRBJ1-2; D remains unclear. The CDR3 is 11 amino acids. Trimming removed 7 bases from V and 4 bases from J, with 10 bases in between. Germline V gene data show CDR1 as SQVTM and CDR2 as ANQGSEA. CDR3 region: CSAAELYGYTF. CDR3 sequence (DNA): TGCAGCGCCGCCGAGCTCTATGGCTACACCTTC.

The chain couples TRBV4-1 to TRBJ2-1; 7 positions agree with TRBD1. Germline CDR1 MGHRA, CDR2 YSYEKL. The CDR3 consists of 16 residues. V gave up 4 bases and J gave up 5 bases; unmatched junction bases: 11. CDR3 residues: CASSRRQGPPDNEQFF. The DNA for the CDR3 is TGCGCCAGCAGCCGAAGACAGGGACCCCCCGACAATGAGCAGTTCTTC.

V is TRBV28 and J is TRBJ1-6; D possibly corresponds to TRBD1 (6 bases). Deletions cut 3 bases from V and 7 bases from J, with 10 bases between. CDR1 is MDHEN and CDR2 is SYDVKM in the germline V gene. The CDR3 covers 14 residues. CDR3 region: CASSFYRVNSPLHF. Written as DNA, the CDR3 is TGTGCCAGCAGTTTCTACAGGGTCAATTCACCCCTCCACTTT.

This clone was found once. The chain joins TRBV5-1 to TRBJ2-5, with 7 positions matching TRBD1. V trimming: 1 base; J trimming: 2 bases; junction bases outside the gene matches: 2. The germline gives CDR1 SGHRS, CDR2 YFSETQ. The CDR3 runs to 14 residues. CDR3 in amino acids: CASSLKGAQETQYF. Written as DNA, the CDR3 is TGCGCCAGCAGCTTGAAGGGGGCACAAGAGACCCAGTACTTC.

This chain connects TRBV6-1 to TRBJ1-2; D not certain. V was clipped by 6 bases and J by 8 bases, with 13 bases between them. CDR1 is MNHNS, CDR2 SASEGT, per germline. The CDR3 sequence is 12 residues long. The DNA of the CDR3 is TGTGCCAGCAGCCTCGACACCGCCGGCTACACCTTC. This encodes CASSLDTAGYTF.

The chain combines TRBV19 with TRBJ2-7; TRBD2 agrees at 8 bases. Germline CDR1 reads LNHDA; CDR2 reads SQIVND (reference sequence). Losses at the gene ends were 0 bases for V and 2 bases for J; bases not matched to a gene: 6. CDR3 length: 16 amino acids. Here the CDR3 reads CASSIDHVLAAYEQYF. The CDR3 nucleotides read TGTGCCAGTAGTATAGACCACGTACTAGCGGCCTACGAGCAGTACTTC. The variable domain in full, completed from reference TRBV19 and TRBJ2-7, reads DGGITQSPKYLFRKEGQNVTLSCEQNLNHDAMYWYRQDPGQGLRLIYYSQIVNDFQKGDIAEGYSVSREKKESFPLTVTSAQKNPTAFYLCASSIDHVLAAYEQYFGPGTRLTVT.

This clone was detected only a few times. The CDR3 here is CSVRQPNQPQHF. As DNA, the CDR3 is TGCAGCGTTAGACAGCCAAATCAGCCCCAGCATTTT. The chain couples TRBV29-1 to TRBJ1-5; weak D call: TRBD1 (5 bases). Germline loops: CDR1 SQVTM, CDR2 ANQGSEA. Trimming cost V 5 bases and J 4 bases, with 9 bases left between them. This CDR3 is 12 amino acids long. Using reference TRBV29-1 and TRBJ1-5 for the parts outside the CDR3, the full variable domain is SAVISQKPSRDICQRGTSLTIQCQVDSQVTMMFWYRQQPGQSLTLIATANQGSEATYESGFVIDKFPISRPNLTFSTLTVSNMSPEDSSIYLCSVRQPNQPQHFGDGTRLSIL.

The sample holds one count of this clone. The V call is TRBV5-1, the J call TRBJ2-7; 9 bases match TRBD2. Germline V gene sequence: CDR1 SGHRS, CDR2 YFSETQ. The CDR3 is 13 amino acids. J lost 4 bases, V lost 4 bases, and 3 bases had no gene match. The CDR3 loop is CASSLAGRYEQYF. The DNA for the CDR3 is TGCGCCAGCAGCCTAGCGGGAAGATACGAGCAGTACTTC.

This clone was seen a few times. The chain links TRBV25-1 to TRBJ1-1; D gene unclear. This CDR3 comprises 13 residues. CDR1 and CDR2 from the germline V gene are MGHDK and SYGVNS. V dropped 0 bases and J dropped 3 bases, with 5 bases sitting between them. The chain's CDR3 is CASSEYRDTEAFF. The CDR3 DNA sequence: TGTGCCAGCAGTGAATACCGGGACACTGAAGCTTTCTTT.

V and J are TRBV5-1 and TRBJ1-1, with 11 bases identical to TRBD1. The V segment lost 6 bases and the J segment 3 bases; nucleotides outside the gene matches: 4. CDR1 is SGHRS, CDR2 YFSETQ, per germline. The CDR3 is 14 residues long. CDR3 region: CASTQGQGDTEAFF. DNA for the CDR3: TGCGCCAGCACCCAGGGACAGGGGGACACTGAAGCTTTCTTT.